The T cell receptor (beta chain) described here comes from a study of T cell changes during pregnancy in multiple sclerosis. Details on this clone: This sample includes further DNA sequences coding for the same CDR3.

This CDR3 is built from 16 residues. The germline V gene encodes CDR1 SGHVS and CDR2 FQNEAQ. Trimming took 4 bases from V and 7 from J; bases not matched to a gene: 7. The assay was immunoSEQ multiplex PCR, and TCRdb's table has in-frame clones only and misses some. The sample consists of 70,000 to 100,000 clones, 90% to 95% of them appearing once. The genes are TRBV7-8 and TRBJ2-1; 13 nucleotides line up with TRBD2. The specimen comprised peripheral blood, sampled in the first trimester of pregnancy. This sequence originates from a female donor with multiple sclerosis, enrolled in a pregnancy study. CDR3 DNA sequence: TGTGCCAGCAGCTCTCGCACTAGCGGGGGGGGAAATGAGCAGTTCTTC. Protein product: CASSSRTSGGGNEQFF.